The 6 T cell receptor beta chains listed next were all sequenced from one sample in a study of T cell changes during pregnancy in multiple sclerosis. Generated by immunoSEQ multiplex PCR, the TCRdb table keeps only in-frame clones and is missing some. The sample yields about 80,000 clones, around 92% seen once. Specimen: peripheral blood, collected before pregnancy. All receptors derive from a female donor with multiple sclerosis, enrolled in a pregnancy study.

The chain combines TRBV9 with TRBJ2-1; no clear D. Germline V lookup: CDR1 SGDLS, CDR2 YYNGEE. Trimming removed 0 bases from V and 5 bases from J, with 3 bases in between. The CDR3 runs 12 residues. The CDR3 spells CASSVAHNEQFF. The DNA of the CDR3 is TGTGCCAGCAGCGTAGCTCACAATGAGCAGTTCTTC.

This clone was seen only once. V is TRBV28 and J is TRBJ2-7; no definite D call. The CDR3 has 17 amino acids. The V gene's germline CDR1 is MDHEN and CDR2 SYDVKM. V was clipped by 7 bases and J by 2 bases, with 24 bases between them. CDR3 region: CASTPDGIGASAYEQYF. CDR3 in DNA: TGTGCCAGCACCCCCGACGGAATCGGAGCGAGTGCCTACGAGCAGTACTTC.

The rearrangement joins TRBV5-1 to TRBJ2-1, with TRBD2 matching 7 bases. The trim removed 5 bases at V and 0 bases at J, leaving 8 bases unmatched. Germline V gives CDR1 SGHRS, CDR2 YFSETQ. The CDR3 is 16 residues long. The CDR3 spells CASRPVAGVSYNEQFF. DNA of the CDR3: TGCGCCAGCAGGCCCGTGGCGGGAGTCTCCTACAATGAGCAGTTCTTC.

The chain uses TRBV7-9 and TRBJ2-5, with 11 positions matching TRBD2. Germline CDR1 and CDR2: SEHNR and FQNEAQ (reference sequence). This CDR3 spans 14 amino acids. J gave up 3 bases and V 5 bases, and 2 bases lay outside the gene matches. The CDR3 sequence: CASSPGLAEETQYF. The CDR3 coding sequence is TGTGCCAGCAGCCCGGGACTAGCGGAAGAGACCCAGTACTTC.

V usage is TRBV27 and J usage is TRBJ1-2, with 7 nucleotides matching TRBD1. Germline V gene lookup returns CDR1 MNHEY and CDR2 SMNVEV (reference sequence). This CDR3 spans 15 amino acids. The J segment lost 7 bases and the V segment lost 4 bases, leaving 12 bases of the junction unmatched. The CDR3 spells CASSSVTTGYGGYTF. Here the CDR3 DNA reads TGTGCCAGCAGTTCCGTTACGACAGGGTACGGTGGCTACACCTTC.

The rearrangement joins TRBV4-2 to TRBJ2-1, with 8 bases that match TRBD2. Germline CDR1 and CDR2: LGHNA and YNFKEQ. With V trimmed by 0 bases and J by 6 bases, 4 bases remained unmatched. The CDR3 has 15 residues. CDR3 sequence reads: CASSQDGLAGNEQFF. In DNA, the CDR3 is TGTGCCAGCAGCCAAGATGGACTAGCCGGCAATGAGCAGTTCTTC.